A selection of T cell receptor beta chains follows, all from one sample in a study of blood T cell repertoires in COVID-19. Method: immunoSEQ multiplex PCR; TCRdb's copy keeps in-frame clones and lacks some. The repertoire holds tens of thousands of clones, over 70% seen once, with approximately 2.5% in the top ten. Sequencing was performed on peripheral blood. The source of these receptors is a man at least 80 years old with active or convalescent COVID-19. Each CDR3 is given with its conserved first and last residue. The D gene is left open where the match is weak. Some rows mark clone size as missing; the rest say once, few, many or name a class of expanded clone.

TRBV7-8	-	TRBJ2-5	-	TGTGCCAGCAGTGGAGGGGATCCAGGAGAGACCCAGTACTTC	CASSGGDPGETQYF
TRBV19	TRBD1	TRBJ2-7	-	TGTGCCAGTAGTATCGGACAGGGGGCCCACGAGCAGTACTTC	CASSIGQGAHEQYF
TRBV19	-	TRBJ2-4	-	TGTGCCAGTAGTATCCGGGACATTCAGTACTTC	CASSIRDIQYF
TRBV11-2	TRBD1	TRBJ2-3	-	TGTGCCAGCACCCCCTTGACAGGGGGAGGCACAGATACGCAGTATTTT	CASTPLTGGGTDTQYF
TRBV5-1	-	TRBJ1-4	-	TGCGCCAGCAGCTTGGTCGGCAGGGGAGGGGAAAAACTGTTTTTT	CASSLVGRGGEKLFF
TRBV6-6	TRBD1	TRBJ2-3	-	TGTGCCAGCAGTTACTCTTCTCGACAGGGGGATACGCAGTATTTT	CASSYSSRQGDTQYF
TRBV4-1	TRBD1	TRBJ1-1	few	TGCGCCAGCAGCCAACCTACCAGGGGGGAAGCTTTCTTT	CASSQPTRGEAFF
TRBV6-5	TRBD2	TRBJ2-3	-	TGTGCCAGCAGGGCTAGCGGGGATAGCACAGATACGCAGTATTTT	CASRASGDSTDTQYF
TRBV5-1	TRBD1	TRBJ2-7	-	TGCGCCAGCAGCTTGGCCCCCGGGACAGTCATCTACGAGCAGTACTTC	CASSLAPGTVIYEQYF
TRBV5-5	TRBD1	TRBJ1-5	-	TGTGCCAGCAGCTGGACAGGCGGCCAGCCCCAGCATTTT	CASSWTGGQPQHF
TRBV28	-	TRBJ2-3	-	TGTGCCAGCAGTTTAACGCTGCAGGGTACGCAGTATTTT	CASSLTLQGTQYF
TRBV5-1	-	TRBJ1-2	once	TGCGCCAGCAGCTTTTTAGGCGGAGCTAACTATGGCTACACCTTC	CASSFLGGANYGYTF
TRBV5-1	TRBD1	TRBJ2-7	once	TGCGCCAGCAGCCCGTGGACAGGGGACGAGCAGTACTTC	CASSPWTGDEQYF
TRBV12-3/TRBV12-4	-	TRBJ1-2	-	TGTGCCAGCAGGGCAGATAAAAACTATGGCTACACCTTC	CASRADKNYGYTF
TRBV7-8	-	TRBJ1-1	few	TGTGCCAGCAGCTTAGCCAATCTGAACACTGAAGCTTTCTTT	CASSLANLNTEAFF
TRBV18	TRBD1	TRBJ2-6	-	TGTGCCAGCTCACCACTGGCGACAGGGGGCAGTGGGGCCAACGTCCTGACTTTC	CASSPLATGGSGANVLTF
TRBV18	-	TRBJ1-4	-	TGTGCCAGCTCACCGTCGACAGATGAAAAACTGTTTTTT	CASSPSTDEKLFF
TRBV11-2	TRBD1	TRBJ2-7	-	TGTGCCAGCAGCCGAGACAGGGGATACGAGCAGTACTTC	CASSRDRGYEQYF
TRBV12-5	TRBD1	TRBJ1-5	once	TGTGCTAGTGCCCCGGGGGACAGGGTTGGTGTTCAGCCCCAGCATTTT	CASAPGDRVGVQPQHF
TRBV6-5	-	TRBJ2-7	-	TGTGCCAGCAGGGGGGGTGGAGCCCCCTACGAGCAGTACTTC	CASRGGGAPYEQYF
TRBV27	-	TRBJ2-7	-	TGTGCCAGCAGTCCCGAACCCAGCGGCACCTACGAGCAGTACTTC	CASSPEPSGTYEQYF
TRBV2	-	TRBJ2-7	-	TGTGCCAGCAGCACAGGGCGTGGAGGCTCCTACGAGCAGTACTTC	CASSTGRGGSYEQYF
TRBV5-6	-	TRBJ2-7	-	TGTGCCAGCAGCGAGTACGGACAGATCTACGAGCAGTACTTC	CASSEYGQIYEQYF
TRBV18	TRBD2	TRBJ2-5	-	TGTGCCAGCTCGGTCAATGGAATAGCGGGGGACTATTACCAAGAGACCCAGTACTTC	CASSVNGIAGDYYQETQYF
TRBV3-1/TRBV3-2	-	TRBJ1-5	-	TGTGCCAGCAGCCAAGATTCGGGTGCAAATCAGCCCCAGCATTTT	CASSQDSGANQPQHF